These 32 T cell receptor beta chains share one sample of origin, sequenced in a study of beta chain features in type 1 diabetes. Study-wide results and caveats: Shorter TCRB CDR3s, moderately but significantly so, marked every one of the four CD4+ subsets in Type 1 diabetes patients.

Reverse transcription of all isolated RNA meant that expressed TCRB transcripts were sequenced. Produced via immunoSEQ multiplex PCR; TCRdb's table is partial and in-frame only. The sample contains around 140,000 clones, less than 15% of which appear only once. Their antigen targets remain unknown. Sequenced: central memory CD4+ T cells from blood. The receptors stem from a man aged 18 to 29 with type 1 diabetes.

This clone was recorded at least ten times. This chain links TRBV15 with TRBJ2-4; 7 bases agree with TRBD1. J was trimmed by 5 bases and V by 2 bases; bases with no gene match: 3. There are 14 residues in the CDR3. Germline CDR1 is LNHNV and CDR2 is YYDKDF (reference sequence). The DNA of the CDR3 is TGTGCCACCAGCAGATCCGGGACAGAAAACATTCAGTACTTC. It codes for CATSRSGTENIQYF.

The rearrangement joins TRBV5-1 to TRBJ2-1; D may be TRBD2 (6 bases). The germline V gene has CDR1 SGHRS and CDR2 YFSETQ. Trimming took 2 bases from V and 8 from J, leaving 20 bases between them. The CDR3 contains 16 residues. CDR3 in amino acids: CASSFDGTPGIDEQFF. CDR3 nucleotide sequence: TGCGCCAGCAGCTTCGACGGGACTCCGGGAATCGATGAGCAGTTCTTC.

V is TRBV5-6 and J is TRBJ1-2; 7 bases agree with TRBD1. V shed 0 bases, J shed 5 bases, and the junction held 4 bases outside the gene matches. The CDR3 loop spans 14 amino acids. Looked up from germline, CDR1 is SGHDT and CDR2 is YYEEEE. The CDR3 DNA sequence: TGTGCCAGCAGCTTGGAAAGGACAGGTTATGGCTACACCTTC. Translation gives CASSLERTGYGYTF.

This clone has only a few counts. V gene TRBV28 combines with J gene TRBJ2-1, with D perhaps TRBD2 (5 bases). This CDR3 is built from 12 residues. CDR1 and CDR2 from the germline V gene are MDHEN and SYDVKM. V gave up 6 bases and J gave up 7 bases, with 10 bases separating them. CDR3: CASRPSGNEQFF. In DNA form, the CDR3 reads TGTGCCAGCAGGCCCTCGGGGAATGAGCAGTTCTTC. The full variable domain, completed using reference TRBV28 and TRBJ2-1, is DVKVTQSSRYLVKRTGEKVFLECVQDMDHENMFWYRQDPGLGLRLIYFSYDVKMKEKGDIPEGYSVSREKKERFSLILESASTNQTSMYLCASRPSGNEQFFGPGTRLTVL.

The CDR3 protein is CAWSGRDRAYTGELFF. The CDR3 bases are TGTGCCTGGAGTGGGCGGGACAGGGCGTACACCGGGGAGCTGTTTTTT. V and J are TRBV30 and TRBJ2-2; 9 positions match TRBD1. The length of the CDR3 is 16 residues. Germline assignment: CDR1 GTSNPN and CDR2 SVGIG (reference sequence). V dropped 1 base and J dropped 3; count of bases not matched to a gene: 6.

The chain uses TRBV12-5 and TRBJ1-3; D ambiguous. The V end was cut by 6 bases, the J end by 4 bases, with 16 bases between. Germline V gene sequence: CDR1 LGHNT, CDR2 FRNRAP. The CDR3 consists of 15 residues. This CDR3 reads CASGPDGIGGNTIYF. The CDR3, as DNA: TGTGCTAGTGGCCCGGACGGGATCGGCGGAAACACCATATATTTT.

This clone was observed a few times. The J gene is TRBJ2-2, the V gene TRBV5-6; D unclear. The CDR3 extends over 16 amino acids. With 1 base removed from V and 9 bases from J, the gap between germline ends came to 19 bases. The germline gives CDR1 SGHDT, CDR2 YYEEEE. CDR3: CASSLLAPSTVRELFF. CDR3 nucleotides: TGTGCCAGCAGCTTGCTTGCCCCCTCTACTGTCCGGGAGCTGTTTTTT. Supplemented by reference TRBV5-6 and TRBJ2-2, the full variable domain reads DAGVTQSPTHLIKTRGQQVTLRCSPKSGHDTVSWYQQALGQGPQFIFQYYEEEERQRGNFPDRFSGHQFPNYSSELNVNALLLGDSALYLCASSLLAPSTVRELFFGEGSRLTVL.

This chain uses TRBV9 with TRBJ2-1; 12 bases fit TRBD2. The CDR3 has 17 amino acids. With 1 base clipped from V and 2 bases from J, the junction kept 4 bases outside the gene matches. CDR1 and CDR2 from the germline V gene are SGDLS and YYNGEE. This chain's CDR3 is CASSVLAGGPPYNEQFF. The CDR3 DNA reads as TGTGCCAGCAGCGTACTAGCGGGGGGGCCCCCCTACAATGAGCAGTTCTTC.

This rearrangement joins TRBV18 to TRBJ1-2; 10 bases are shared with TRBD1. V lost 0 bases and J lost 6; bases outside the gene matches: 1. This CDR3 contains 14 residues. Germline assignment: CDR1 KGHSH and CDR2 LQKENI. The CDR3 spells CASSPPTGGNGYTF. The CDR3 region has the DNA TGTGCCAGCTCACCACCGACAGGGGGCAATGGCTACACCTTC.

This clone came up a few times. The chain has TRBV15 and TRBJ2-5; TRBD1 matches 8 bases. V shed 4 bases, J shed 1 base, and the junction held 5 bases outside the gene matches. The CDR3 is 15 amino acids. CDR1 is LNHNV and CDR2 is YYDKDF in the germline V gene (reference sequence). Here the CDR3 reads CATSKGGQGQETQYF. The CDR3 DNA reads as TGTGCCACCAGCAAAGGAGGACAGGGCCAAGAGACCCAGTACTTC.

In its sample, this clone was seen many times. The V call is TRBV2, the J call TRBJ1-6; possible D gene TRBD1, 5 bases. Per germline, CDR1 SNHLY and CDR2 FYNNEI. This CDR3 has 11 residues. V gave up 6 bases and J gave up 12 bases, with 9 bases separating them. The chain's CDR3 is CASSGGVPLHF. The CDR3 DNA sequence: TGTGCCAGCAGCGGAGGGGTACCCCTCCACTTT. Based on the CDR3 plus reference TRBV2 and TRBJ1-6, the full variable domain is EPEVTQTPSHQVTQMGQEVILRCVPISNHLYFYWYRQILGQKVEFLVSFYNNEISEKSEIFDDQFSVERPDGSNFTLKIRSTKLEDSAMYFCASSGGVPLHFGNGTRLTVT.

This chain connects TRBV5-4 to TRBJ2-5; D not resolved. The V end was cut by 2 bases, the J end by 5 bases, with 10 bases between. CDR1 SGHNT and CDR2 YYREEE come from the germline V gene (reference sequence). The CDR3 is 13 residues long. The CDR3 DNA reads as TGTGCCAGCAGCTTCCCGCCTGTGGAGACCCAGTACTTC. Translating gives CASSFPPVETQYF.

This clone turned up a few times. This chain links TRBV6-5 with TRBJ1-1; D remains unclear. Trimming left V 2 bases short and J 0 bases short, with 7 bases between. The germline gives CDR1 MNHEY, CDR2 SVGAGI. The CDR3 extends over 14 amino acids. The CDR3 here is CASSYGQLNTEAFF. The DNA for the CDR3 is TGTGCCAGCAGTTACGGCCAGTTGAACACTGAAGCTTTCTTT.

V gene TRBV30 combines with J gene TRBJ1-6, with TRBD1 as a possible D gene (5 bases). The V and J ends lost 2 bases and 5 bases respectively, with 10 bases between them. CDR3 length: 14 amino acids. Germline loops: CDR1 GTSNPN, CDR2 SVGIG (reference sequence). The CDR3 loop is CAWSSQADNSPLHF. The CDR3, as DNA: TGTGCCTGGAGTTCACAGGCTGATAATTCACCCCTCCACTTT.

In this sample, this clone turned up a few times. The chain uses TRBV14 and TRBJ2-1; maybe TRBD2 (6 bases). V lost 4 bases, J lost 4 bases, and 14 bases lay in between. The CDR3 sequence is 15 residues long. Germline CDR1 SGHDN, CDR2 FVKESK. CDR3 in amino acids: CASSRVEGRYNEQFF. As DNA, the CDR3 is TGTGCCAGCAGCCGAGTGGAGGGGCGGTACAATGAGCAGTTCTTC. The variable domain in full, completed from reference TRBV14 and TRBJ2-1, reads EAGVTQFPSHSVIEKGQTVTLRCDPISGHDNLYWYRRVMGKEIKFLLHFVKESKQDESGMPNNRFLAERTGGTYSTLKVQPAELEDSGVYFCASSRVEGRYNEQFFGPGTRLTVL.

This clone has just a few counts. The chain links TRBV6-5 to TRBJ2-4; 10 bases agree with TRBD1. Losses at the gene ends were 8 bases for V and 3 bases for J; bases not matched to a gene: 4. This CDR3 region has 14 residues. Germline V gene lookup returns CDR1 MNHEY and CDR2 SVGAGI. The CDR3: CASWDRGGKNIQYF. The DNA of the CDR3 is TGTGCCAGCTGGGACAGGGGAGGCAAAAACATTCAGTACTTC.

This clone was counted only a few times. This chain uses TRBV18 with TRBJ2-1, with TRBD2 matching over 11 bases. The CDR3 is made up of 16 amino acids. V was clipped by 2 bases and J by 8 bases; unmatched bases: 8. Germline V gives CDR1 KGHSH, CDR2 LQKENI. CDR3 residues: CASSPTRLAGRDEQFF. In nucleotides, the CDR3 is TGTGCCAGCTCACCAACCCGACTAGCGGGGAGGGATGAGCAGTTCTTC.

This clone was detected a few times. The chain combines TRBV6-1 with TRBJ2-3; D remains unclear. Trimming removed 3 bases from V and 2 bases from J, with 12 bases in between. This CDR3 region has 15 residues. CDR1 is MNHNS, CDR2 SASEGT, per germline. The CDR3 reads CASSERQTHTDTQYF. The DNA of the CDR3 is TGTGCCAGCAGTGAGAGGCAGACCCACACAGATACGCAGTATTTT.

The chain has TRBV5-1 and TRBJ2-7; the D is unclear. Germline values: CDR1 SGHRS, CDR2 YFSETQ. The germline V and J ends were trimmed by 4 bases and 0 bases, with 11 bases remaining between them. The CDR3 spans 14 residues. Written as DNA, the CDR3 is TGCGCCAGCAGCCCCTCCACGTACTCCTACGAGCAGTACTTC. This gives the protein CASSPSTYSYEQYF.

There are a few counts of this clone. The CDR3 DNA sequence: TGCAGCGTTGAAAATGGGGGCGAGCCCCAGCATTTT. Amino acid sequence: CSVENGGEPQHF. The chain uses TRBV29-1 and TRBJ1-5, with D maybe TRBD1 (6 bases). The germline CDR1 and CDR2 sequences are SQVTM and ANQGSEA. Trimming cost V 2 bases and J 8 bases, with 10 bases left between them. The CDR3 covers 12 residues.

This chain connects TRBV14 to TRBJ2-1, with D possibly TRBD1 on 6 matching bases. There are 16 residues in the CDR3. Germline assignment: CDR1 SGHDN and CDR2 FVKESK. The V and J ends lost 4 bases and 1 base respectively, with 14 bases between them. Here the CDR3 reads CASSPLGQGSYNEQFF. The CDR3 DNA sequence: TGTGCCAGCAGCCCCCTGGGGCAGGGGTCCTACAATGAGCAGTTCTTC.

This clone has a handful of counts. V gene TRBV5-1 combines with J gene TRBJ1-1; tentatively, D is TRBD1 (6 bases). Trimming left V 4 bases short and J 1 base short, with 11 bases between. The CDR3 length is 14 residues. The germline CDR1 and CDR2 sequences are SGHRS and YFSETQ. This chain's CDR3 is CASSQGHPNTEAFF. The CDR3 DNA reads TGCGCCAGCAGCCAGGGGCATCCGAACACTGAAGCTTTCTTT.

This clone has a handful of counts. This chain connects TRBV6-1 to TRBJ2-1, with D perhaps matching TRBD1 (5 bases). This CDR3 has 13 residues. Trimming shortened V by 5 bases and J by 3 bases, and 8 bases separated the two germline ends. CDR1 is MNHNS and CDR2 is SASEGT in the germline V gene. CDR3 coding DNA: TGTGCCAGCAGTCTGACAGACTACAATGAGCAGTTCTTC. This codes for CASSLTDYNEQFF.

This clone has more than one count but fewer than ten. The chain joins TRBV27 to TRBJ2-7, with 10 nucleotides matching TRBD1. CDR3 length: 14 amino acids. Trimming removed 2 bases from V and 6 bases from J; junction bases left unmatched: 4. Germline values: CDR1 MNHEY, CDR2 SMNVEV (reference sequence). CDR3 in DNA: TGTGCCAGCAGTTTAGGGACAGGGGTGGGCGAGCAGTACTTC. Residues: CASSLGTGVGEQYF.

This chain joins TRBV5-1 and TRBJ2-5; D remains unclear. The ends were cut back, 1 base at V and 5 bases at J, with 9 bases in the middle. Germline V lookup: CDR1 SGHRS, CDR2 YFSETQ. CDR3 length equals 13 residues. The DNA for the CDR3 is TGCGCCAGCAGCTTGAGTTGGTTGGAGACCCAGTACTTC. It is translated as CASSLSWLETQYF.

This clone has a handful of counts. The V and J genes are TRBV30 and TRBJ2-1, with D possibly being TRBD2 (6 bases). The CDR3 runs 13 residues. Germline V gene lookup returns CDR1 GTSNPN and CDR2 SVGIG (reference sequence). The V end was cut by 7 bases, the J end by 7 bases, with 17 bases between. CDR3 DNA: TGTGCCTTAAGGAGGGATGGGAGGAATGAGCAGTTCTTC. Translated: CALRRDGRNEQFF.

This clone has a handful of counts. CDR3 sequence (DNA): TGTGCCAGCAGCCCGGGGGTCGTTGGTTGGTTCTTC. Its translation: CASSPGVVGWFF. The genes are TRBV7-2 and TRBJ2-1, with a possible D match to TRBD2 (6 bases). V was cut by 5 bases and J by 15 bases, with 17 bases left in between. Germline assignment: CDR1 SGHTA and CDR2 FQGNSA. This CDR3 has 12 amino acids. Full variable domain (missing parts from reference TRBV7-2 and TRBJ2-1): GAGVSQSPSNKVTEKGKDVELRCDPISGHTALYWYRQSLGQGLEFLIYFQGNSAPDKSGLPSDRFSAERTGGSVSTLTIQRTQQEDSAVYLCASSPGVVGWFFGPGTRLTVL.

In its sample, this clone was seen a few times. The V and J genes are TRBV7-9 and TRBJ2-4, with D possibly being TRBD2 (5 bases). CDR3 size: 15 residues. CDR1 is SEHNR, CDR2 FQNEAQ, per germline (reference sequence). V lost 1 base to trimming and J lost 0 bases, with 7 bases between them. CDR3 DNA: TGTGCCAGCAGCTTAGGGAGCGGAGCCAAAAACATTCAGTACTTC. Translating gives CASSLGSGAKNIQYF.

This clone was counted between two and nine times. The V and J genes are TRBV7-8 and TRBJ2-5; D remains ambiguous. This CDR3 contains 13 residues. Germline lookup yields CDR1 SGHVS and CDR2 FQNEAQ. Trimming cost V 5 bases and J 4 bases, with 11 bases left between them. The chain's CDR3 is CASSPGSIETQYF. The DNA of the CDR3 is TGTGCCAGCAGCCCCGGGTCCATAGAGACCCAGTACTTC. The whole variable domain, remainder taken from reference TRBV7-8 and TRBJ2-5, is GAGVSQSPRYKVAKRGQDVALRCDPISGHVSLFWYQQALGQGPEFLTYFQNEAQLDKSGLPSDRFFAERPEGSVSTLKIQRTQQEDSAVYLCASSPGSIETQYFGPGTRLLVL.

This clone was seen many times. The chain is built from TRBV27 and TRBJ2-3; D is uncertain. CDR1 and CDR2 (germline): MNHEY, SMNVEV (reference sequence). The CDR3 spans 12 residues. Trimming shortened V by 5 bases and J by 5 bases, and 8 bases separated the two germline ends. The CDR3 is CASSKGGDTQYF. CDR3 bases: TGTGCCAGCAGTAAAGGTGGAGATACGCAGTATTTT.

V gene TRBV2 combines with J gene TRBJ1-5, with D unresolved. The CDR3 runs 13 residues. The V and J ends lost 6 bases and 7 bases respectively, with 13 bases between them. From germline, CDR1 is SNHLY and CDR2 FYNNEI. CDR3 nucleotides: TGTGCCAGCAGATTAGAAGCGGACCAGCCCCAGCATTTT. Translating it yields CASRLEADQPQHF.

The chain joins TRBV7-9 to TRBJ1-6, with D maybe TRBD1 (5 bases). V gave up 5 bases and J gave up 5 bases, with 13 bases separating them. The CDR3 is made up of 15 amino acids. CDR1 is SEHNR, CDR2 FQNEAQ, per germline (reference sequence). CDR3 amino acids: CASSPIRGDNSPLHF. CDR3 nucleotide sequence: TGTGCCAGCAGCCCGATTCGAGGGGATAATTCACCCCTCCACTTT.